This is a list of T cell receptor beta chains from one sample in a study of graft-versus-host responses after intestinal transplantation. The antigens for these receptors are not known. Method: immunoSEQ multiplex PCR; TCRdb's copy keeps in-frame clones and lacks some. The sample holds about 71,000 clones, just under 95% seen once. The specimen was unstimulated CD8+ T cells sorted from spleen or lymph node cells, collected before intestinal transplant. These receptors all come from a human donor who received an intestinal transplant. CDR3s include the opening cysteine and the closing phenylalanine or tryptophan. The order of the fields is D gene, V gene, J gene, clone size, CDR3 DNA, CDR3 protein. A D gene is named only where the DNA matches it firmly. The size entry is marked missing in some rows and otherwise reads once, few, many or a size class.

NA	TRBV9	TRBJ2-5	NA	TGTGCCAGCAGCGGATGGGGAGCCCAAGAGACCCAGTACTTC	CASSGWGAQETQYF
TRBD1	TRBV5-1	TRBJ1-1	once	TGCGCCAGCAGCTCCCCACAGGGGGCTGGGGGCACTGAAGCTTTCTTT	CASSSPQGAGGTEAFF
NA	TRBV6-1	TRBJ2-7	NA	TGTGCCAGCAGTGAAGGAGGGGACCTAGCCTACGAGCAGTACTTC	CASSEGGDLAYEQYF
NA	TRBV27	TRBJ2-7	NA	TGTGCCAGCAGTTCCTCCGCCTACGAGCAGTACTTC	CASSSSAYEQYF
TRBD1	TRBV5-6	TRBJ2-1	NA	TGTGCCAGCAGCTTGTACGTGGGACAGGGACAATCTGAGCAGTTCTTC	CASSLYVGQGQSEQFF
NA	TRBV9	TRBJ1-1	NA	TGTGCCAGCAGCGTAGGGTCAGTTATGAACACTGAAGCTTTCTTT	CASSVGSVMNTEAFF
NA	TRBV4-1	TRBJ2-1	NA	TGCGCCAGCAGCCAAGATAGGGCTAGCAGGATGGGTGAGCAGTTCTTC	CASSQDRASRMGEQFF
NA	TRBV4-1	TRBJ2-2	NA	TGCGCCAGCAGCCATTCAGGAGCGATTAACACCGGGGAGCTGTTTTTT	CASSHSGAINTGELFF
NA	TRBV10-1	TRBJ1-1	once	TGCGCCAGCTCAGGGGCGGGGGCGCGGGAAGCTTTCTTT	CASSGAGAREAFF
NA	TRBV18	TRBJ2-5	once	TGTGCCAGCTCACCCGGGGTGGGACAAGAGACCCAGTACTTC	CASSPGVGQETQYF
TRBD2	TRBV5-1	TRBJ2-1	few	TGCGCCAGCAGCTTGGGGGACCGACTAGCGGGGGCCCGGGATGAGCAGTTCTTC	CASSLGDRLAGARDEQFF
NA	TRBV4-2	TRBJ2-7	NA	TGTGCCAGCAGCTTTGACGGACTGTTATACGAGCAGTACTTC	CASSFDGLLYEQYF
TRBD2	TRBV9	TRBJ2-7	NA	TGTGCCAGCAGCCTTAGCGGGGGGCCCTCCTACGAGCAGTACTTC	CASSLSGGPSYEQYF
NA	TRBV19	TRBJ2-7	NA	TGTGCCAGTAGTATAGGTAGCGGATCTTCCTACGAGCAGTACTTC	CASSIGSGSSYEQYF
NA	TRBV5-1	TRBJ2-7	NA	TGCGCCAGCAACGGAGTCTACGAGCAGTACTTC	CASNGVYEQYF
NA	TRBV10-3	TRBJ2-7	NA	TGTGCCATCAGTGACCCGGACGGGGGGCGGACTTACGAGCAGTACTTC	CAISDPDGGRTYEQYF
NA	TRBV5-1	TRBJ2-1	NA	TGCGCCAGCAGCATTGGGGGCAATGAGCAGTTCTTC	CASSIGGNEQFF
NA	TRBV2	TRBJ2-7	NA	TGTGCCAGCAGTGAATCAGCGGGTCCTATCTACGAGCAGTACTTC	CASSESAGPIYEQYF
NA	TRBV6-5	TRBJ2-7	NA	TGTGCCAGCAGTTACTATCCGGGACTCGCCTACGAGCAGTACTTC	CASSYYPGLAYEQYF
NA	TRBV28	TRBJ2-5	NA	TGTGCCAGCAGTTCACCGACTGGAGAAGAGACCCAGTACTTC	CASSSPTGEETQYF
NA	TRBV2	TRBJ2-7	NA	TGTGCCAGCAGTGAAGGGACCCTACTTTGGCAGTACTTC	CASSEGTLLWQYF
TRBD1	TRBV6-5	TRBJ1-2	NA	TGTGCCAGCAACCCGTCGGGACAGGAAGATGGCTACACCTTC	CASNPSGQEDGYTF
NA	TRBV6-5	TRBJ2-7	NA	TGTGCCAGCAGTGTTTCAGGGGAGACCGAGCAGTACTTC	CASSVSGETEQYF
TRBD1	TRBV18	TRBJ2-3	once	TGTGCCAGCTCATCGCTTACAGGGGGAGATACGCAGTATTTT	CASSSLTGGDTQYF
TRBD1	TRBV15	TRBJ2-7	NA	TGTGCCACCAGCAGAGAACAGGGGGCCTACGAGCAGTACTTC	CATSREQGAYEQYF
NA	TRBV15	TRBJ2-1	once	TGTGCCACCAGCAGCGCACATCAGGGGTTCGCGAGGGGGGCCGGCGAGCAGTTCTTC	CATSSAHQGFARGAGEQFF
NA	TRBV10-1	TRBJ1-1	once	TGCGCCAGCAGTGAGTATCCAACTATGAACACTGAAGCTTTCTTT	CASSEYPTMNTEAFF
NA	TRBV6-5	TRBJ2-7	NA	TGTGCCAGCAGTTACACAGGGCCCAGCTCCTACGAGCAGTACTTC	CASSYTGPSSYEQYF
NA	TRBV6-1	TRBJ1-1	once	TGTGCCAGCAGTGAAGCGGTCAGGTATATCGAGGCTTTCTTT	CASSEAVRYIEAFF
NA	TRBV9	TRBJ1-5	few	TGTGCCAGCAGCGTAGGGGGGGGAGATCAGCCCCAGCATTTT	CASSVGGGDQPQHF
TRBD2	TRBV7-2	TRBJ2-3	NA	TGTGCCAGCAGCCCAGCCGGGACTAGGGGGGGAGGTACGCAGTATTTT	CASSPAGTRGGGTQYF
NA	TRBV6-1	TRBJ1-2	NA	TGTGCCAGCAGTGAAGACGGAGAACTAGCTCATGTCCTCTATGGCTACACCTTC	CASSEDGELAHVLYGYTF
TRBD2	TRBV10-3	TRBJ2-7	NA	TGTGCCGCTACGGGGGGAGGGAATGACTACTACGAGCAGTACTTC	CAATGGGNDYYEQYF
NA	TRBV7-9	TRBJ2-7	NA	TGTGCCAGCAGCTTAGGAGGAGACGAGCAGTACTTC	CASSLGGDEQYF
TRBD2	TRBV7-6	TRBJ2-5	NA	TGTGCCAGCAGCTTAGTACTAGCGGGAGCCCGAGGGGCGGAGACCCAGTACTTC	CASSLVLAGARGAETQYF
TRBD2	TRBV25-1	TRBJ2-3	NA	TGTGCCAGCAGTGAATCCAGCGGGAGTACAGATACGCAGTATTTT	CASSESSGSTDTQYF
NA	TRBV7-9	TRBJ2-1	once	TGTGCCAGCAGCTTATTACGGGAGAGGGGGAACAATGAGCAGTTCTTC	CASSLLRERGNNEQFF
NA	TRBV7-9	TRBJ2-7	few	TGTGCCAGCCAGGCTCCATCCTACGAGCAGTACTTC	CASQAPSYEQYF
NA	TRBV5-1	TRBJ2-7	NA	TGCGCCAGCAGCCCTAGCTCCTACGAGCAGTACTTC	CASSPSSYEQYF
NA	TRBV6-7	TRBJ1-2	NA	TGTGCCAGCAGCCCGACTGGCTACACCTTC	CASSPTGYTF
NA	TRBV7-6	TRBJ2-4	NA	TGTGCCAGCAGCCCAGGGGGGTCGGGACTAGACCCCTACAAAAACATTCAGTACTTC	CASSPGGSGLDPYKNIQYF
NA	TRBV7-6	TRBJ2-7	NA	TGTGCCAGCAGCCCCGAGCGAGGGTTGGCCTACGAGCAGTACTTC	CASSPERGLAYEQYF
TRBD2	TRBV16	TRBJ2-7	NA	TGTGCCAGCAGCCACCTCCTCCGGACTAGCGGGGGGCTCTACGAGCAGTACTTC	CASSHLLRTSGGLYEQYF
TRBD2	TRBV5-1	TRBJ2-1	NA	TGCGCCAGCAGCCGGACTAGCGGGAGACTGGATGAGCAGTTCTTC	CASSRTSGRLDEQFF
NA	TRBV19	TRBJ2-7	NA	TGTGCCAGTAGTATTTACCTCTCCTACGAGCAGTACTTC	CASSIYLSYEQYF
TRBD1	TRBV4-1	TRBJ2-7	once	TGCGCCAGCAGCCAAACAAGAGACGAAGACAGGGGCGAGCAGTACTTC	CASSQTRDEDRGEQYF
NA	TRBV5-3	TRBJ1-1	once	TGTGCCAGTAGAGGGACAAAGCCCCCTGAAGCTTTCTTT	CASRGTKPPEAFF
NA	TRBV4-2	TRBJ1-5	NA	TGTGCCAGCAGCCAAGGGACATTCTATAGCAATCAGCCCCAGCATTTT	CASSQGTFYSNQPQHF